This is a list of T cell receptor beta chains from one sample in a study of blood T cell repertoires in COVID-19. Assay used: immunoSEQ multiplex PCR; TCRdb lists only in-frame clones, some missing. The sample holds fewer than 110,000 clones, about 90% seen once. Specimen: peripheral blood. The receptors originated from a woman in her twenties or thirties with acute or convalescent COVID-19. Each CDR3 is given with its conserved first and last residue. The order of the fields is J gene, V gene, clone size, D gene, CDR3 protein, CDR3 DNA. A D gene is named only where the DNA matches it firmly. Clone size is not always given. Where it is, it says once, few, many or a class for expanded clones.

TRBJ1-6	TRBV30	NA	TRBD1	CAWTTGGNSPLHF	TGTGCCTGGACGACAGGGGGAAATTCACCCCTCCACTTT
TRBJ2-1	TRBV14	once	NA	CASSQTAYNEQFF	TGTGCCAGCAGCCAGACAGCCTACAATGAGCAGTTCTTC
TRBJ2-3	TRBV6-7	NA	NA	CASSYHRGGREEYF	TGTGCCAGCAGTTACCACCGGGGAGGCAGGGAGGAGTATTTT
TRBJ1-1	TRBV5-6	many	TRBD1	CASSLERGQGAFF	TGTGCCAGCAGCTTGGAAAGAGGACAGGGGGCATTCTTT
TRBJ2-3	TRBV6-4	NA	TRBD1	CASSDGTGSTDTQYF	TGTGCCAGCAGTGACGGGACAGGGAGCACAGATACGCAGTATTTT
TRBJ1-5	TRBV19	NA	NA	CASTYGGQPQHF	TGTGCCAGTACCTACGGCGGTCAGCCCCAGCATTTT
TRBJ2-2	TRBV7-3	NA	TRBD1	CASSPRGTGDGTGELFF	TGTGCCAGCAGCCCGAGAGGGACAGGGGATGGCACCGGGGAGCTGTTTTTT
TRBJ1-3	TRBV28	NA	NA	CASSLRMTRSTPGNTIYF	TGTGCCAGCAGTTTAAGGATGACTCGCAGCACCCCAGGAAACACCATATATTTT
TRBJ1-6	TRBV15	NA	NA	CATSIESNSPLHF	TGTGCCACCAGCATTGAGAGTAATTCACCCCTCCACTTT
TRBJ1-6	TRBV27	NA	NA	CASRWGLERSPLHF	TGTGCCAGCAGGTGGGGACTGGAACGCTCACCCCTCCACTTT
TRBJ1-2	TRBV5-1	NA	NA	CASSLAGRSGYTF	TGCGCCAGCAGCTTGGCCGGGAGGTCAGGCTACACCTTC
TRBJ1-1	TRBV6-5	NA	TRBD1	CASRTQGVGYTEAFF	TGTGCCAGCAGGACACAGGGGGTTGGATACACTGAAGCTTTCTTT
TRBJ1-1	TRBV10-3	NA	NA	CAISEKGGAMAFF	TGTGCCATCAGTGAGAAAGGGGGGGCTATGGCTTTCTTT
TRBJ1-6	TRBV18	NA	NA	CASSPLFNSPLHF	TGTGCCAGCTCACCATTATTTAATTCACCCCTCCACTTT
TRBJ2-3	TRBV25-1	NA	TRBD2	CASSGGREGATQYF	TGTGCCAGCAGTGGTGGGAGGGAGGGAGCTACGCAGTATTTT
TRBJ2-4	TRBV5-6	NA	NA	CASSPPDSPKNIQYF	TGTGCCAGCAGCCCCCCTGACAGCCCCAAAAACATTCAGTACTTC
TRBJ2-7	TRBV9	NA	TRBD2	CASSVGDLAGAYEQYF	TGTGCCAGCAGCGTAGGGGATCTAGCGGGAGCGTACGAGCAGTACTTC
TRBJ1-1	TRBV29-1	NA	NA	CSVEPDRKAFF	TGCAGCGTCGAACCGGACAGAAAAGCTTTCTTT
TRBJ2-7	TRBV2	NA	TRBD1	CASRGDRGYEQYF	TGTGCCAGCAGGGGGGACAGGGGCTACGAGCAGTACTTC
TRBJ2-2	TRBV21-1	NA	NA	CASSTRGGKGDTGELFF	TGTGCCAGCAGCACCCGAGGAGGAAAGGGAGACACCGGGGAGCTGTTTTTT
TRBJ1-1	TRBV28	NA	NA	CASSFFQRLNTEAFF	TGTGCCAGCAGTTTTTTTCAGCGATTGAACACTGAAGCTTTCTTT
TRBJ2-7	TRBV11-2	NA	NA	CASSLPAGASGEQYF	TGTGCCAGCAGCTTACCCGCGGGGGCTTCGGGCGAGCAGTACTTC
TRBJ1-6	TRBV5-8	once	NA	CASTSSYNSPLHF	TGTGCCAGTACCAGCTCCTATAATTCACCCCTCCACTTT
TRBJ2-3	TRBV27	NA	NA	CASSFSGDSDTQYF	TGTGCCAGCAGTTTTTCGGGGGACTCAGATACGCAGTATTTT
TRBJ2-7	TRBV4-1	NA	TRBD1	CASSQGDRTYEQYF	TGCGCCAGCAGCCAGGGGGACAGAACCTACGAGCAGTACTTC
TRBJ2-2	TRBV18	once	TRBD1	CASSWTGSSTGELFF	TGTGCCAGCTCCTGGACAGGGAGTAGCACCGGGGAGCTGTTTTTT
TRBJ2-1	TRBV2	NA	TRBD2	CASREGSGGTKFF	TGTGCCAGCAGGGAAGGTAGCGGGGGGACCAAGTTCTTC
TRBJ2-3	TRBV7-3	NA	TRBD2	CASSLGTSGYTDTQYF	TGTGCCAGCAGCTTAGGGACTAGCGGGTACACAGATACGCAGTATTTT
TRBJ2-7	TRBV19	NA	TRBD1	CASSPLAGTVTYEQYF	TGTGCCAGTAGCCCCCTAGCTGGGACAGTCACCTACGAGCAGTACTTC
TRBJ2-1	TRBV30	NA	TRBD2	CAWREKGTSLNEQFF	TGTGCCTGGAGGGAAAAGGGGACTAGCCTCAATGAGCAGTTCTTC
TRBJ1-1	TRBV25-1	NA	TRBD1	CASGTGGMGTEAFF	TGTGCCAGCGGGACAGGGGGCATGGGGACTGAAGCTTTCTTT
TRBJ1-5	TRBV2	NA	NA	CASRGAGSLSNQPQHF	TGTGCCAGCAGGGGCGCAGGATCCCTTAGCAATCAGCCCCAGCATTTT
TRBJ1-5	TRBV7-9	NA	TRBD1	CASSPSSGTGMDQPQHF	TGTGCCAGCAGCCCCTCGTCGGGGACAGGGATGGACCAGCCCCAGCATTTT
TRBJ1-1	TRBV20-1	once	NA	CSAKRNTEAFF	TGCAGTGCCAAGAGAAACACTGAAGCTTTCTTT
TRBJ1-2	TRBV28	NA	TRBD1	CASSSLQGEGPYGYTF	TGTGCCAGCAGTTCTCTACAGGGGGAAGGGCCCTATGGCTACACCTTC
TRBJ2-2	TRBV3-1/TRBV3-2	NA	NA	CASSQDVSRGSELFF	TGTGCCAGCAGCCAAGATGTTAGCCGGGGAAGTGAGCTGTTTTTT
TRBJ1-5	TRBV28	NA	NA	CASSAGGAPRQPQHF	TGTGCCAGCAGTGCGGGGGGGGCCCCTCGCCAGCCCCAGCATTTT
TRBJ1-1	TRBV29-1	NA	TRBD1	CSVEEGTAAEAFF	TGCAGCGTTGAAGAAGGGACAGCCGCTGAAGCTTTCTTT
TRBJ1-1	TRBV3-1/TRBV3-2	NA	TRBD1	CASSQDDGRGLTEAFF	TGTGCCAGCAGCCAAGATGATGGCAGGGGGCTCACTGAAGCTTTCTTT
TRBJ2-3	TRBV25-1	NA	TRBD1	CASNRGSTDTQYF	TGTGCCAGTAACAGGGGTTCCACAGATACGCAGTATTTT
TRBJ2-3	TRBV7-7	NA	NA	CASSATSTDTQYF	TGTGCCAGCAGCGCGACTAGCACAGATACGCAGTATTTT
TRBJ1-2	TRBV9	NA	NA	CASRDPGGHYGYTF	TGTGCCAGCCGCGATCCGGGGGGACACTATGGCTACACCTTC
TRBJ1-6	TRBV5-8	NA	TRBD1	CASSRDRGNSPLHF	TGTGCCAGCAGCAGGGACAGGGGGAATTCACCCCTCCACTTT
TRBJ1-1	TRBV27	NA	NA	CASSLIGETGNTEAFF	TGTGCCAGCAGTTTAATCGGGGAGACTGGGAACACTGAAGCTTTCTTT
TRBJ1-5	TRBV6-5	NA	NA	CASRATSANQPQHF	TGTGCCAGCAGGGCGACAAGTGCGAATCAGCCCCAGCATTTT
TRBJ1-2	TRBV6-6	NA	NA	CASSYSSAYGYTF	TGTGCCAGCAGTTACTCGAGCGCCTATGGCTACACCTTC
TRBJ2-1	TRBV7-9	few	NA	CASSLGDSDEQFF	TGTGCCAGCAGCTTAGGAGATTCGGATGAGCAGTTCTTC
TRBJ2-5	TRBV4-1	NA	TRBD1	CATGDRGETQYF	TGCGCCACCGGGGACAGAGGAGAGACCCAGTACTTC
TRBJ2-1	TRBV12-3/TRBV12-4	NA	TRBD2	CASSREGNNEQFF	TGTGCCAGCAGTCGGGAGGGCAACAATGAGCAGTTCTTC
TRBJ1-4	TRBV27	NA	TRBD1	CASRRTPGQLTTNEKLFF	TGTGCCAGCAGGCGAACACCGGGACAGCTTACAACTAATGAAAAACTGTTTTTT
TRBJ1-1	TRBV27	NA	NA	CASIPDRSRGTEAFF	TGTGCCAGCATTCCAGACAGGTCCCGTGGCACTGAAGCTTTCTTT
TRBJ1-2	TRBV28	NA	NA	CASSLLSGVNYGYTF	TGTGCCAGCAGTTTGCTTTCGGGGGTCAACTATGGCTACACCTTC
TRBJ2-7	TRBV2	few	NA	CASSEEQGSEQYF	TGTGCCAGCAGTGAAGAGCAGGGGAGCGAGCAGTACTTC
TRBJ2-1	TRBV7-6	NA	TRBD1	CASSRQGGTYNEQFF	TGTGCCAGCAGCCGACAGGGGGGAACCTACAATGAGCAGTTCTTC
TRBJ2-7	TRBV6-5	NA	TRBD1	CASRPTGAYEQYF	TGTGCCAGCAGGCCGACAGGGGCCTACGAGCAGTACTTC
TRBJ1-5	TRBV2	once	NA	CASRKGLGQPQHF	TGTGCCAGCAGAAAGGGGTTGGGGCAGCCCCAGCATTTT
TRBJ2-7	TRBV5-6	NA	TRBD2	CASSFGTSGSYEQYF	TGTGCCAGCAGCTTTGGGACTAGCGGCTCCTACGAGCAGTACTTC
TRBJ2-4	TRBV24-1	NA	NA	CATSEGTGWDIQYF	TGTGCCACCAGTGAGGGTACAGGGTGGGACATTCAGTACTTC
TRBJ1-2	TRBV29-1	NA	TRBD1	CSVGTGDYGYTF	TGCAGCGTTGGAACAGGGGACTATGGCTACACCTTC
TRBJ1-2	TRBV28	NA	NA	CASSYLGGYTF	TGTGCCAGCAGCTACCTAGGAGGCTACACCTTC